This is a list of T cell receptor beta chains from one sample in a study of TIL therapy for anti-PD-1-resistant metastatic lung cancer. The method was immunoSEQ multiplex PCR; TCRdb's version includes in-frame clones alone and lacks a portion of them. The data contain tens of thousands of clones, around 85% of them singletons. The sequenced sample was blood, obtained at baseline. The receptors stem from a person between 25 and 80 years old with non-small cell lung cancer. The CDR3 runs from the conserved cysteine through the conserved F or W. The D gene is left open where the match is weak.

J gene: TRBJ1-3
D gene: TRBD1
V gene: TRBV15
CDR3 protein: CATSRDSAAGGWEGNTIYF

J gene: TRBJ1-6
D gene: TRBD1
V gene: TRBV27
CDR3 protein: CASSLEQGSSPLHF

J gene: TRBJ2-2
D gene: NA
V gene: TRBV5-4
CDR3 protein: CASSLGGPGNTGELFF

J gene: TRBJ2-7
D gene: NA
V gene: TRBV7-2
CDR3 protein: CASSLVGQTYEQYF

J gene: TRBJ1-5
D gene: NA
V gene: TRBV12-2
CDR3 protein: CASRGGDYSNQPQHF

J gene: TRBJ2-1
D gene: NA
V gene: TRBV7-9
CDR3 protein: CASSLGRSFPDEQFF

J gene: TRBJ1-1
D gene: NA
V gene: TRBV6-2/TRBV6-3
CDR3 protein: CATCPASLNTEAFF

J gene: TRBJ2-7
D gene: NA
V gene: TRBV7-9
CDR3 protein: CASSVGSLEQYF

J gene: TRBJ2-2
D gene: NA
V gene: TRBV30
CDR3 protein: CAWSVLGNAIGELFF

J gene: TRBJ2-3
D gene: TRBD2
V gene: TRBV30
CDR3 protein: CARSGGPDTQYF

J gene: TRBJ1-2
D gene: NA
V gene: TRBV7-9
CDR3 protein: CASSLSLDSSHGYTF

J gene: TRBJ2-7
D gene: NA
V gene: TRBV10-3
CDR3 protein: CAISRTDSYEQYF

J gene: TRBJ2-5
D gene: NA
V gene: TRBV25-1
CDR3 protein: CASSEGDETQYF

J gene: TRBJ2-5
D gene: NA
V gene: TRBV19
CDR3 protein: CASSRTVWETQYF

J gene: TRBJ1-5
D gene: NA
V gene: TRBV5-8
CDR3 protein: CASSPNVGGWSNQPQHF

J gene: TRBJ2-2
D gene: NA
V gene: TRBV29-1
CDR3 protein: CSVGWGMNTGELFF

J gene: TRBJ1-1
D gene: TRBD1
V gene: TRBV30
CDR3 protein: CAWKRDRGRTEAFF

J gene: TRBJ2-7
D gene: NA
V gene: TRBV3-1/TRBV3-2
CDR3 protein: CASSPGVSYEQYF